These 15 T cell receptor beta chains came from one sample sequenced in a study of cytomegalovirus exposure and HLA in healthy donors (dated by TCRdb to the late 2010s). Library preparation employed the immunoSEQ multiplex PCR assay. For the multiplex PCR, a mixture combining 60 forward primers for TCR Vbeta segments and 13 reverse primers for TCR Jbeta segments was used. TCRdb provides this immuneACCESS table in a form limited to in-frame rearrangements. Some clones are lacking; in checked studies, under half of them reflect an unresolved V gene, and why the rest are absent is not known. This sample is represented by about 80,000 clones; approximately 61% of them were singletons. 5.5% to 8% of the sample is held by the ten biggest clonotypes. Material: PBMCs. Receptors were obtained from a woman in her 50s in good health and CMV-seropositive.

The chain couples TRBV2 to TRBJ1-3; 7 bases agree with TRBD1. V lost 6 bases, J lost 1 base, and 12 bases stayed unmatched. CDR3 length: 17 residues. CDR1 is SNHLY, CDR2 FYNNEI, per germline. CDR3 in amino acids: CASSGRQGLFSGNTIYF. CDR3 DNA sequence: TGTGCCAGCAGCGGGAGACAGGGCCTATTTTCTGGAAACACCATATATTTT.

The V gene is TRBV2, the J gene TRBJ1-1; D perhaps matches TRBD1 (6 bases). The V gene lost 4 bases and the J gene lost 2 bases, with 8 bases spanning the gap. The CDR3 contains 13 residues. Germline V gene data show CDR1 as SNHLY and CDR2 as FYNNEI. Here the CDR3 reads CASSGQVNTEAFF. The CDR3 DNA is TGTGCCAGCAGTGGACAGGTAAACACTGAAGCTTTCTTT.

CDR3 protein: CATSRDWGGDDQPQHF. The DNA of the CDR3 is TGTGCCACCAGCAGAGATTGGGGGGGAGACGATCAGCCCCAGCATTTT. V and J are TRBV15 and TRBJ1-5, with D maybe TRBD1 (5 bases). The CDR3 covers 16 residues. Trimming shortened V by 0 bases and J by 5 bases, and 14 bases separated the two germline ends. Germline lookup yields CDR1 LNHNV and CDR2 YYDKDF (reference sequence).

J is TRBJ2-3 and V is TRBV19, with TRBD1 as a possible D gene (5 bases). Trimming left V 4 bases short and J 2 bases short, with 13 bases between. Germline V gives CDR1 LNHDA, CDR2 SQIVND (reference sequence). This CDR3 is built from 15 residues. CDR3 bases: TGTGCCAGTAGTACGTTCCAGGGATTCACAGATACGCAGTATTTT. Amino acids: CASSTFQGFTDTQYF. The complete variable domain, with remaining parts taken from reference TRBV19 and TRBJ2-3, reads DGGITQSPKYLFRKEGQNVTLSCEQNLNHDAMYWYRQDPGQGLRLIYYSQIVNDFQKGDIAEGYSVSREKKESFPLTVTSAQKNPTAFYLCASSTFQGFTDTQYFGPGTRLTVL.

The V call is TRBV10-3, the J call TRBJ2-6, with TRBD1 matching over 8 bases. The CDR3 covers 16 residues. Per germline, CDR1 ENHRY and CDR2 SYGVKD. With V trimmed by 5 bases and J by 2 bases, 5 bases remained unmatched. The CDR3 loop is CAISSEQGAGANVLTF. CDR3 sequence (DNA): TGTGCCATCAGTTCCGAACAGGGGGCTGGGGCCAACGTCCTGACTTTC.

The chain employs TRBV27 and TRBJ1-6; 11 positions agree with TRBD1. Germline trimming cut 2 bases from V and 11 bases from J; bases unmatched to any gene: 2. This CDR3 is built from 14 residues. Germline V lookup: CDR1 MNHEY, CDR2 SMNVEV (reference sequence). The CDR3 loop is CASSLGQGATPLHF. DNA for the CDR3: TGTGCCAGCAGTTTAGGACAGGGGGCTACACCCCTCCACTTT.

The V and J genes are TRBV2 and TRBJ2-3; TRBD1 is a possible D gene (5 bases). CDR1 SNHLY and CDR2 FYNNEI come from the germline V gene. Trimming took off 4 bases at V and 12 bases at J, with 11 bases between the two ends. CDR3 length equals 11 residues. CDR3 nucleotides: TGTGCCAGCAGTGGTAGGGGCCCCCAGTATTTT. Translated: CASSGRGPQYF. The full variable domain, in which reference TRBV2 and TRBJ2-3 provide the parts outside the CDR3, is EPEVTQTPSHQVTQMGQEVILRCVPISNHLYFYWYRQILGQKVEFLVSFYNNEISEKSEIFDDQFSVERPDGSNFTLKIRSTKLEDSAMYFCASSGRGPQYFGPGTRLTVL.

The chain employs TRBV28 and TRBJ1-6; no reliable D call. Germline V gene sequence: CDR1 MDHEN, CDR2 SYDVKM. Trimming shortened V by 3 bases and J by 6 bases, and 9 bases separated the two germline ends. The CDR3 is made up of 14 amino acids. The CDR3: CASSFPGSNSPLHF. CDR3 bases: TGTGCCAGCAGTTTTCCAGGTTCTAATTCACCCCTCCACTTT.

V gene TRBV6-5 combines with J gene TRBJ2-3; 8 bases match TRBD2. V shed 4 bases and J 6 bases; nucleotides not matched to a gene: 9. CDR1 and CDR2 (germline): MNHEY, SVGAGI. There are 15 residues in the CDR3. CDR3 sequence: CASSSPGGPWDTQYF. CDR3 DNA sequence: TGTGCCAGCAGTTCCCCGGGGGGGCCATGGGATACGCAGTATTTT.

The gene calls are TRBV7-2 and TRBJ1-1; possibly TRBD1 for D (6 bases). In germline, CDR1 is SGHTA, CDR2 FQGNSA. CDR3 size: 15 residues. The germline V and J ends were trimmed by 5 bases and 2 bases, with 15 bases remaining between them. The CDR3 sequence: CASSAEYRANTEAFF. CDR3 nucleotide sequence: TGTGCCAGCAGCGCCGAGTACAGGGCCAACACTGAAGCTTTCTTT.

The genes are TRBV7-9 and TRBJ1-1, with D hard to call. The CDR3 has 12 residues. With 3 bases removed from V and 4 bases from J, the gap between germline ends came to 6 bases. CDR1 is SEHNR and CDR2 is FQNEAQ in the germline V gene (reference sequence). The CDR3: CASSFSVTEAFF. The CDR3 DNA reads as TGTGCCAGCAGCTTCTCAGTCACTGAAGCTTTCTTT.

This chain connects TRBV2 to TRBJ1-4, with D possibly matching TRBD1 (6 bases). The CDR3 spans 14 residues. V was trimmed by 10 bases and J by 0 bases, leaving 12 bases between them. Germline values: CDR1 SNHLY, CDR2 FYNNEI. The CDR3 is CATRQVATNEKLFF. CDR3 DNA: TGTGCCACCCGACAGGTTGCAACTAATGAAAAACTGTTTTTT.

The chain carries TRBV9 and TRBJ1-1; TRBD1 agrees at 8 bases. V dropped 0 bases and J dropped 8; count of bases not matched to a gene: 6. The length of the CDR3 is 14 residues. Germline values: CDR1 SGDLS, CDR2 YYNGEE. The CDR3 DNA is TGTGCCAGCAGCGTAGCCAGGGGGCCAGCAGAAGCTTTCTTT. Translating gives CASSVARGPAEAFF.

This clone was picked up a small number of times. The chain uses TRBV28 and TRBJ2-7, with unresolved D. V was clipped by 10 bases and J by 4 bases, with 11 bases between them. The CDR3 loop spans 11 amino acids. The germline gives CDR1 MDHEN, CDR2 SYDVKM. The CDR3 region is CATVFLYEQYF. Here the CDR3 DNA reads TGTGCCACGGTCTTTTTATACGAGCAGTACTTC.

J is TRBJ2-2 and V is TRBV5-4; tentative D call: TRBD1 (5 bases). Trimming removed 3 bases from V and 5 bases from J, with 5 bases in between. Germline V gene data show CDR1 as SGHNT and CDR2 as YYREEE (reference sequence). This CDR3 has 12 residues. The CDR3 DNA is TGTGCCAGCAGCTGGACAACCGGGGAGCTGTTTTTT. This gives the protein CASSWTTGELFF.